These T cell receptor beta chains were read from a single sample in a study of blood T cell repertoires in COVID-19. This table comes from immunoSEQ multiplex PCR, and its TCRdb copy is limited to in-frame clones, with some not included. The profile shows around 200,000 clones, around 87% of them singletons. Specimen: peripheral blood. The source is a man aged 18 to 29 with active or convalescent COVID-19. Each CDR3 is given with its conserved first and last residue.

>TRBV13|TRBJ1-3
CASSFRGAGNTIYF
>TRBV12-3/TRBV12-4|TRBJ1-1
CASRTGRAEAFF
>TRBV7-9|TRBJ2-1
CASREEGQAHLNEQFF
>TRBV4-1|TRBJ1-2
CASSQGSTGVANGYTF
>TRBV29-1|TRBJ1-5
CSVTTGRNQPQHF
>TRBV7-3|TRBJ1-1
CASSRQGVTEAFF
>TRBV13|TRBJ2-3
CASSSGTPTDTQYF
>TRBV10-3|TRBJ1-1
CAIRRKAEMNTEAFF
>TRBV6-5|TRBJ1-2
CATGAGKNGYTF
>TRBV13|TRBJ2-1
CASSVPQVGDEQFF
>TRBV6-1|TRBJ1-2
CASSEDRATYGYTF
>TRBV5-6|TRBJ2-4
CASSLVPARAKNIQYF
>TRBV28|TRBJ1-4
CASSRPGTVLGNEKLFF
>TRBV18|TRBJ1-5
CASSPQGGNQPQHF